The entry below gives a single T cell receptor (beta chain) sequence along with its context. What antigen it recognizes has not been identified. Base qualities are not recorded, but no much larger clone differs from it by a single base. V ends up 5 bases short and J 8 bases short, with an unmatched junction base count of 6. Spanning cysteine to phenylalanine, the CDR3 consists of 14 amino acids. The only DNA kept is the CDR3, 42 bases in frame from the first base. Sequences LGHNA (CDR1) and YNFKEQ (CDR2) are obtained from the germline V gene. What the time point label conveys for this sample: baseline before first vaccination. Vaccinee samples came from UK trials COV001 and COV002, including a single-blind randomized controlled phase 2/3 trial of AZD1222 (ChAdOx1 nCoV-19) in healthy adults. Trial participant PBMC samples were collected at day 0 and day 28 after the second dose for TCRbeta chain sequencing.

The CDR3 regions of human TCRbeta chains were subjected to immunosequencing. The authors' pipeline ran thus. TCRs in the repertoires were matched against a reference library of SARS-CoV-2-specific TCRs that had been generated with the MIRA antigen-specificity platform. Breadth was defined as the fraction of unique TCRs that were SARS-CoV-2-associated, and depth was defined as the fraction of total T cells that were SARS-CoV-2-associated. Using the MIRA data, each spike-specific TCR was assigned both to the spike region to which the TCR was reactive and to a CD4 or CD8 class. Log10-transformed breadth and depth values were compared by one-way ANOVA with Sidak's multiple comparisons tests. TCRdb limited this immuneACCESS table to in-frame rearrangements with V and J called. A share of clones is missing; checked studies link under half to unresolved V genes, and the rest is unexplained. The DNA gave D and trimming, while V, J and clone size come from that table. The sample data list 240,000 or so clones, and about 92% of these were observed just once. The ten largest clonotypes hold approximately 0.52% of the sample.

The record originates from a study of T cell responses to AZD1222 COVID-19 vaccine (dated by TCRdb to the early 2020s). In the study overall: Because spike-specific TCR depth and breadth did not differ between the two schedules, AZD1222 recipients who got a second dose at roughly 4 weeks were pooled with those who got a second dose at roughly 12 weeks. TCR sequencing was performed for fewer than 250 trial participants, of whom roughly 200 were given two doses of AZD1222 and approximately 25 were given two doses of MenACWY control vaccine. Trial participants were enrolled by age into 18-55, 56-69 and 70-plus year subgroups, with roughly 160, 29 and 62 TCR-sequenced participants respectively. Overall study results and their limits: Only five or six AZD1222 recipients were SARS-CoV-2 seropositive at baseline, limiting conclusions about previously exposed vaccinees. Epitopes outside the regions mutated in the B.1.351 and B.1.1.7 variants were reportedly recognized by nearly half of the unique spike-specific TCRs. In the small 56-69-year group, the increase in depth fell short of significance, most likely because of low power. Most participants were white British and females outnumbered males, and the authors suggested that clonal diversity may have been underestimated. Vaccine-associated CD4 TCRs spanned the whole spike protein, with dominant responses in regions 160-218 and 743-854. Because no day 14 peak-response samples were available, repertoires were characterized only after the peak T cell response. A significant rise in spike-specific TCR breadth and depth was observed after two AZD1222 doses relative to day 0 and relative to MenACWY recipients.

The origin of this receptor is an adult in good health. The sequencing used peripheral blood, collected on day 0 of AZD1222 vaccination. The rearranged segments are TRBV4-2 and TRBJ1-6; TRBD1 fits 7 bases in the junction. The DNA sequence follows: TGTGCCAGCAGCGCCGACGGGACAGATTCACCCCTCCACTTT. The translation is CASSADGTDSPLHF.